The 3 T cell receptor beta chains below were found in one sample sequenced in a study of blood T cells in healthy people across ages. Together with a sample-barcoded 5' primer, a J-beta primer mix was included in a second PCR lasting about 6 to 11 cycles. Each CDR3 protein is one row after TCRdb ran MiXCR on the 5' RACE reads. Of 1.5 million to 2 million distinct CDR3 sequences in the sample, roughly 30% are singletons; the top ten hold roughly 8.2%. Sequencing was performed on blood. These receptors were obtained from a woman younger than 45 in good health.

The V call is TRBV6-5, the J call TRBJ2-3; TRBD1 is a possible D gene (5 bases). The germline V and J ends were trimmed by 2 bases and 0 bases, with 9 bases remaining between them. Germline V CDR1 and CDR2: MNHEY, SVGAGI. This CDR3 has 15 amino acids. CDR3 protein: CASSYQGLSTDTQYF. CDR3 coding DNA: TGTGCCAGCAGTTACCAGGGCCTCAGCACAGATACGCAGTATTTT.

With regard to this clonotype: A read error is likely here: a far larger clone is one base away. The chain employs TRBV7-8 and TRBJ2-1; D gene unclear. TRBJ2-7 explains the end of the DNA better; the J call may be wrong. This CDR3 has 13 amino acids. Germline CDR1 and CDR2: SGHVS and FQNEAQ. CDR3 amino acids: CASSSGSYNEQYF. The CDR3 DNA follows: TGTGCCAGCAGCTCCGGGTCCTACAATGAGCAGTACTTC.

This rearrangement joins TRBV6-6 to TRBJ2-7; TRBD1 agrees at 8 bases. The V segment lost 6 bases and the J segment 0 bases; nucleotides outside the gene matches: 4. Germline V gene data show CDR1 as MNHNY and CDR2 as SVGAGI (reference sequence). The CDR3 covers 14 residues. The CDR3 DNA sequence: TGTGCCAGCAGAACCGGACAGGGCTCCTACGAGCAGTACTTC. Translation gives CASRTGQGSYEQYF.